This T cell receptor beta chain was captured in a study of cytomegalovirus exposure and HLA in healthy donors. The germline gives CDR1 MNHNS, CDR2 SASEGT. The V and J ends lost 5 bases and 4 bases respectively, with 11 bases between them. The CDR3 runs to 13 residues. PCR used 60 Vbeta primers and 13 Jbeta primers. The method was immunoSEQ multiplex PCR; TCRdb's version includes in-frame clones alone and lacks a portion of them. This table has tens of thousands of clones, roughly 80% appearing once. The rearrangement uses TRBV6-1 and TRBJ1-2, with TRBD1 as a possible D gene (6 bases). Sequenced: PBMCs. This clonotype originated in a woman in her thirties or forties in good health and CMV-seropositive. The CDR3: CASSQQGSYGYTF. The CDR3 DNA reads as TGTGCCAGCAGTCAACAGGGATCCTATGGCTACACCTTC.